The clone carrying this T cell receptor (beta chain) was found once. From germline, CDR1 is MNHEY and CDR2 SMNVEV (reference sequence). This CDR3 is 14 amino acids long. V was pared by 0 bases and J by 4 bases, with 7 bases between. The data originate from a study of CD8 T cells in Susac syndrome. RNA totalling about 0.45 to 1 ug underwent reverse transcription with random hexamers. TCRdb reanalysed the immunoSEQ multiplex PCR reads using MiXCR and keeps one entry per CDR3 protein. Of some 110,000 distinct CDR3 sequences in the sample, about 93% were seen once. Input material: CD8+ T cells from PBMCs. The chain combines TRBV27 with TRBJ2-1, with D possibly being TRBD2 (5 bases). This receptor was taken from a human donor with Susac syndrome. In DNA form, the CDR3 reads TGTGCCAGCAGTTTATCGAGAGGGTACAATGAGCAGTTCTTC. Translated, it gives CASSLSRGYNEQFF.